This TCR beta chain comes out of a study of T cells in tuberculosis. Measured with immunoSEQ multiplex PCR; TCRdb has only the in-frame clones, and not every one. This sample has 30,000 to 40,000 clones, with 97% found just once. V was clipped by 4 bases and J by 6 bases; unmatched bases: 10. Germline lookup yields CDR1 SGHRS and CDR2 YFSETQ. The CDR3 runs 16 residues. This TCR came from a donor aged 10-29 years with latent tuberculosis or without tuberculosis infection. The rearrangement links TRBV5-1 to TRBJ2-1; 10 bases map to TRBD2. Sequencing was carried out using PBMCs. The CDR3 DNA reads TGCGCCAGCAGCACCGGGGGAGCGGGGGGGCTCAATGAGCAGTTCTTC. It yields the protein CASSTGGAGGLNEQFF. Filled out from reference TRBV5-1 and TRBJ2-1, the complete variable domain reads KAGVTQTPRYLIKTRGQQVTLSCSPISGHRSVSWYQQTPGQGLQFLFEYFSETQRNKGNFPGRFSGRQFSNSRSEMNVSTLELGDSALYLCASSTGGAGGLNEQFFGPGTRLTVL.